This T cell receptor (beta chain) was sequenced in a study of Ad26.COV2.S vaccination and SARS-CoV-2 variants. The method was immunoSEQ multiplex PCR; TCRdb's version includes in-frame clones alone and lacks a portion of them. The sample includes hundreds of thousands of clones, over 75% of them seen just once. Treatment: over 15 received Ad26.COV2.S at low or high dose, single or two shots; a few received placebo; per-sample allocation not given. Repertoires come from day 63 after the first vaccine or placebo injection. Donation came from an adult in Boston who was aged 18-55 years. As to this clone: The antigen remains unidentified.

Study findings and constraints: Researchers reported similar non-spike TCR breadth in vaccine and placebo recipients. Individuals receiving vaccine had higher spike-specific TCR breadth than placebo recipients did. In TCR breadth and depth analyses, total T cell responses may have been underestimated.

This receptor was taken from a person between 18 and 60 years old who received the Ad26.COV2.S COVID-19 vaccine or a placebo. The specimen was peripheral blood, collected in a trial of Ad26.COV2.S vaccine versus placebo.

CDR3 protein: CASSGVVGISYEQYF. For the CDR3, the DNA is TGCGCCAGCAGTGGGGTAGTGGGGATCTCCTACGAGCAGTACTTC. V and J are TRBV10-2 and TRBJ2-7; D is uncertain. Trimming removed 4 bases from V and 0 bases from J, with 13 bases in between. The CDR3 contains 15 residues. The germline gives CDR1 WSHSY, CDR2 SAAADI.